The rows below give T cell receptor beta chains drawn from one sample of a study of cytomegalovirus exposure and HLA in healthy donors. TCRdb keeps only in-frame clones here, not all; method: immunoSEQ multiplex PCR. The sample lists about 190,000 clones, 75% to 90% seen once, with about 5.7% in the top ten. The material sequenced was PBMCs. These receptors all come from a man between 35 and 55 years old in good health and CMV-seropositive. Each CDR3 is given with its conserved first and last residue. The D gene is left open where the match is weak. Clone size is given for some rows only: seen once, a few or many times, or a class if the clone is expanded.

v_gene: TRBV7-9
d_gene: TRBD1
abundance: -
j_gene: TRBJ1-2
CDR3aa: CASSLSTGGDGYTF
CDR3nt: TGTGCCAGCAGCCTTAGCACAGGGGGCGATGGCTACACCTTC

v_gene: TRBV4-3
d_gene: -
abundance: once
j_gene: TRBJ2-2
CDR3aa: CASSQSPGGRELFF
CDR3nt: TGCGCCAGCAGCCAAAGCCCCGGAGGGAGGGAGCTGTTTTTT

v_gene: TRBV5-6
d_gene: TRBD2
abundance: -
j_gene: TRBJ2-2
CDR3aa: CASSPPGGTGELFF
CDR3nt: TGTGCCAGCAGCCCACCGGGAGGCACCGGGGAGCTGTTTTTT

v_gene: TRBV14
d_gene: TRBD1
abundance: few
j_gene: TRBJ1-1
CDR3aa: CASSRTGGGTEAFF
CDR3nt: TGTGCCAGCAGCCGGACAGGGGGCGGGACTGAAGCTTTCTTT

v_gene: TRBV5-1
d_gene: TRBD2
abundance: -
j_gene: TRBJ2-4
CDR3aa: CASRGTSGGGLAKNIQYF
CDR3nt: TGCGCCAGCAGGGGGACTAGCGGGGGGGGATTAGCCAAAAACATTCAGTACTTC

v_gene: TRBV27
d_gene: -
abundance: -
j_gene: TRBJ1-2
CDR3aa: CASSLGGLSYTF
CDR3nt: TGTGCCAGCAGTTTGGGGGGGTTGAGCTACACCTTC

v_gene: TRBV11-2
d_gene: -
abundance: -
j_gene: TRBJ1-3
CDR3aa: CASSFGYSGNTIYF
CDR3nt: TGTGCCAGCAGTTTCGGGTACTCTGGAAACACCATATATTTT

v_gene: TRBV6-6
d_gene: TRBD1
abundance: -
j_gene: TRBJ2-7
CDR3aa: CASRRLRDRNYEQYF
CDR3nt: TGTGCCAGCAGGCGCCTCCGGGACAGGAACTACGAGCAGTACTTC

v_gene: TRBV2
d_gene: -
abundance: -
j_gene: TRBJ2-1
CDR3aa: CASSEQETYNEQFF
CDR3nt: TGTGCCAGCAGTGAACAGGAAACATACAATGAGCAGTTCTTC

v_gene: TRBV4-3
d_gene: -
abundance: -
j_gene: TRBJ1-1
CDR3aa: CASSQARATEAFF
CDR3nt: TGCGCCAGCAGCCAAGCTAGAGCGACTGAAGCTTTCTTT

v_gene: TRBV15
d_gene: TRBD1
abundance: -
j_gene: TRBJ1-2
CDR3aa: CATSRQQGATSYGYTF
CDR3nt: TGTGCCACCAGCCGCCAGCAGGGGGCAACCAGCTATGGCTACACCTTC

v_gene: TRBV7-9
d_gene: TRBD1
abundance: -
j_gene: TRBJ1-2
CDR3aa: CASSSSTGGYGYTF
CDR3nt: TGTGCCAGCAGCTCCTCCACAGGGGGTTATGGCTACACCTTC

v_gene: TRBV5-6
d_gene: -
abundance: few
j_gene: TRBJ1-1
CDR3aa: CASSSRLPNTEAFF
CDR3nt: TGTGCCAGCAGCTCTAGACTCCCGAACACTGAAGCTTTCTTT

v_gene: TRBV9
d_gene: TRBD1
abundance: -
j_gene: TRBJ1-2
CDR3aa: CASSVRTGVGYTF
CDR3nt: TGTGCCAGCAGCGTCAGGACAGGGGTGGGCTACACCTTC

v_gene: TRBV11-3
d_gene: -
abundance: -
j_gene: TRBJ1-1
CDR3aa: CASSARVNTEAFF
CDR3nt: TGTGCCAGCAGCGCCAGGGTGAACACTGAAGCTTTCTTT

v_gene: TRBV2
d_gene: -
abundance: -
j_gene: TRBJ2-1
CDR3aa: CASSDDQSGYNEQFF
CDR3nt: TGTGCCAGCAGTGATGATCAAAGCGGTTACAATGAGCAGTTCTTC

v_gene: TRBV7-9
d_gene: TRBD1
abundance: once
j_gene: TRBJ1-1
CDR3aa: CASSSTGGDAFF
CDR3nt: TGTGCCAGCAGCTCAACAGGGGGCGATGCTTTCTTT

v_gene: TRBV29-1
d_gene: -
abundance: -
j_gene: TRBJ2-7
CDR3aa: CSVLSQHTRRVSYEQYF
CDR3nt: TGCAGCGTTTTATCACAACACACAAGGAGGGTGTCCTACGAGCAGTACTTC

v_gene: TRBV6-6
d_gene: TRBD2
abundance: -
j_gene: TRBJ2-5
CDR3aa: CASSYSSGEETQYF
CDR3nt: TGTGCCAGCAGTTACTCGAGCGGGGAAGAGACCCAGTACTTC

v_gene: TRBV29-1
d_gene: TRBD2
abundance: -
j_gene: TRBJ2-1
CDR3aa: CSVEPSGVYNEQFF
CDR3nt: TGCAGCGTCGAACCTAGCGGGGTGTACAATGAGCAGTTCTTC

v_gene: TRBV27
d_gene: -
abundance: -
j_gene: TRBJ1-4
CDR3aa: CASSPTGERSEKLFF
CDR3nt: TGTGCCAGCAGTCCGACGGGGGAGCGGAGTGAAAAACTGTTTTTT

v_gene: TRBV13
d_gene: TRBD2
abundance: -
j_gene: TRBJ2-5
CDR3aa: CASSLGGGAQETQYF
CDR3nt: TGTGCCAGCAGCTTGGGCGGGGGGGCCCAAGAGACCCAGTACTTC

v_gene: TRBV7-2
d_gene: -
abundance: -
j_gene: TRBJ2-2
CDR3aa: CASSLVTGTGELFF
CDR3nt: TGTGCCAGCAGCTTAGTTACGGGGACCGGGGAGCTGTTTTTT

v_gene: TRBV14
d_gene: -
abundance: -
j_gene: TRBJ2-7
CDR3aa: CASSQVGLGGQYF
CDR3nt: TGTGCCAGCAGCCAAGTTGGTTTAGGAGGGCAGTACTTC

v_gene: TRBV18
d_gene: TRBD1
abundance: -
j_gene: TRBJ2-3
CDR3aa: CASSPLGQGATDTQYF
CDR3nt: TGTGCCAGCTCACCACTCGGACAGGGCGCTACAGATACGCAGTATTTT

v_gene: TRBV19
d_gene: -
abundance: -
j_gene: TRBJ2-3
CDR3aa: CASSIRGPSSTDTQYF
CDR3nt: TGTGCCAGTAGTATAAGGGGCCCCTCTAGCACAGATACGCAGTATTTT

v_gene: TRBV7-9
d_gene: -
abundance: -
j_gene: TRBJ1-6
CDR3aa: CASSPSSYNSPLHF
CDR3nt: TGTGCCAGCAGTCCGAGCTCCTATAATTCACCCCTCCACTTT

v_gene: TRBV21-1
d_gene: -
abundance: once
j_gene: TRBJ2-7
CDR3aa: CASSAPDRVGEQYF
CDR3nt: TGTGCCAGCAGCGCCCCCGACAGGGTAGGCGAGCAGTACTTC

v_gene: TRBV9
d_gene: TRBD1
abundance: -
j_gene: TRBJ2-7
CDR3aa: CASSDSRDRGIYEQYF
CDR3nt: TGTGCCAGCAGCGACTCCCGGGACAGGGGGATCTACGAGCAGTACTTC

v_gene: TRBV19
d_gene: -
abundance: -
j_gene: TRBJ2-5
CDR3aa: CASRRESGGETQYF
CDR3nt: TGTGCCAGTAGGAGGGAGTCGGGGGGCGAGACCCAGTACTTC

v_gene: TRBV28
d_gene: -
abundance: -
j_gene: TRBJ2-7
CDR3aa: CANPFMTPSYEQYF
CDR3nt: TGTGCCAACCCCTTTATGACACCTTCCTACGAGCAGTACTTC

v_gene: TRBV6-5
d_gene: TRBD2
abundance: -
j_gene: TRBJ2-1
CDR3aa: CASSYLRGGRSEQFF
CDR3nt: TGTGCCAGCAGTTACTTGCGGGGGGGCCGTAGTGAGCAGTTCTTC

v_gene: TRBV6-6
d_gene: -
abundance: -
j_gene: TRBJ2-2
CDR3aa: CASIEGGTTGELFF
CDR3nt: TGTGCCAGCATTGAGGGTGGAACCACCGGGGAGCTGTTTTTT

v_gene: TRBV30
d_gene: TRBD1
abundance: -
j_gene: TRBJ2-5
CDR3aa: CAWSRTGDETQYF
CDR3nt: TGTGCCTGGAGTAGGACAGGGGATGAGACCCAGTACTTC

v_gene: TRBV29-1
d_gene: -
abundance: once
j_gene: TRBJ2-7
CDR3aa: CSGTTGTRDYEQYF
CDR3nt: TGCAGCGGGACAACCGGGACAAGGGACTACGAGCAGTACTTC

v_gene: TRBV27
d_gene: TRBD1
abundance: -
j_gene: TRBJ2-7
CDR3aa: CATASPGQGSFEQYF
CDR3nt: TGTGCCACCGCCTCCCCGGGACAGGGGTCTTTCGAGCAGTACTTC

v_gene: TRBV6-4
d_gene: -
abundance: -
j_gene: TRBJ1-5
CDR3aa: CAIYLDGLDSNQPQHF
CDR3nt: TGTGCCATTTATCTAGACGGTCTCGATAGCAATCAGCCCCAGCATTTT

v_gene: TRBV28
d_gene: TRBD2
abundance: few
j_gene: TRBJ2-7
CDR3aa: CASSGGVTIYEQYF
CDR3nt: TGTGCCAGCAGCGGGGGGGTGACCATTTACGAGCAGTACTTC

v_gene: TRBV10-1
d_gene: -
abundance: -
j_gene: TRBJ1-1
CDR3aa: CASSRGLEAFF
CDR3nt: TGCGCCAGCAGCAGAGGGTTGGAAGCTTTCTTT

v_gene: TRBV28
d_gene: -
abundance: few
j_gene: TRBJ1-5
CDR3aa: CASTLQGSNQPQHF
CDR3nt: TGTGCCAGCACCTTACAGGGTAGCAATCAGCCCCAGCATTTT

v_gene: TRBV2
d_gene: -
abundance: -
j_gene: TRBJ2-7
CDR3aa: CASSEVRAAIEQYF
CDR3nt: TGTGCCAGCAGTGAAGTCAGGGCAGCCATCGAGCAGTACTTC

v_gene: TRBV6-4
d_gene: -
abundance: -
j_gene: TRBJ2-7
CDR3aa: CASRDILYEQYF
CDR3nt: TGTGCCAGCAGGGACATACTATACGAGCAGTACTTC